Presented here are 15 T cell receptor beta chains from one specimen sequenced in a study of blood T cell repertoires in COVID-19. Some clones are missing from TCRdb's copy, which holds only in-frame ones; the method was immunoSEQ multiplex PCR. The table records about 150,000 clones, roughly 83% of them present only once. The sample was PBMCs or T cells enriched from blood (not recorded which). These TCRs come from a man between 65 and 85 years old who had been exposed to COVID-19.

This sequence joins TRBV6-5 and TRBJ1-2; TRBD1 matches 8 bases. The V gene's germline CDR1 is MNHEY and CDR2 SVGAGI. Trimming took 0 bases from V and 2 from J; bases not matched to a gene: 2. The CDR3 sequence is 15 residues long. The CDR3 DNA sequence: TGTGCCAGCAGTTACTCTGACAGGGGAAACTATGGCTACACCTTC. Amino acids: CASSYSDRGNYGYTF.

The chain links TRBV7-2 to TRBJ1-5; 9 nucleotides line up with TRBD1. The CDR3 is 14 amino acids. Germline-derived CDR1 and CDR2 are SGHTA and FQGNSA. V was pared by 5 bases and J by 7 bases, with 6 bases of the junction left unmatched. The CDR3 loop reads CASSQQGQGQPQHF. The CDR3 coding sequence is TGTGCCAGCAGCCAGCAGGGACAGGGCCAGCCCCAGCATTTT.

The chain links TRBV7-2 to TRBJ2-3, with 11 bases identical to TRBD2. Per the germline V gene, CDR1 is SGHTA and CDR2 is FQGNSA. The junction had 5 bases not matched to a gene; V was cut back by 5 bases and J by 1 base. The CDR3 runs to 16 residues. CDR3 loop: CASSHYSGGGTDTQYF. In DNA form, the CDR3 reads TGTGCCAGCAGCCATTATAGCGGGGGGGGCACAGATACGCAGTATTTT.

This clone has a handful of counts. The J gene is TRBJ1-4, the V gene TRBV19; a possible D gene is TRBD1 (6 bases). V was pared by 4 bases and J by 0 bases, with 9 bases between. Germline CDR1 is LNHDA and CDR2 is SQIVND (reference sequence). This CDR3 region has 15 residues. CDR3: CASSSAGATNEKLFF. CDR3 nucleotides: TGTGCCAGTAGTAGCGCAGGGGCAACTAATGAAAAACTGTTTTTT.

This clone was observed a few times. V gene TRBV11-1 combines with J gene TRBJ1-2; D not certain. The CDR3 is 13 residues long. With 5 bases removed from V and 3 bases from J, the gap between germline ends came to 10 bases. Germline CDR1 reads SGHAT; CDR2 reads FQDESV (reference sequence). CDR3: CASSLTGDYGYTF. The CDR3 DNA sequence: TGTGCCAGCAGCCTAACGGGAGACTATGGCTACACCTTC.

The CDR3 DNA reads TGTGCCTGGAGTGTCAGGCAGAATCAGCCCCAGCATTTT. Encoded protein: CAWSVRQNQPQHF. The chain is built from TRBV30 and TRBJ1-5; D gene uncertain. V shed 0 bases and J shed 4 bases, with 7 bases lying between them. CDR3 length: 13 amino acids. Germline lookup yields CDR1 GTSNPN and CDR2 SVGIG (reference sequence).

The chain employs TRBV4-3 and TRBJ2-5, with no clear D. The CDR3 contains 15 residues. Trimming stripped 0 bases from V and 7 bases from J, with 15 bases between. Germline loops: CDR1 LGHNA, CDR2 YSLEER. Here the CDR3 DNA reads TGCGCCAGCAGCCAAGAGTTATTACCCCCGCGGACCCAGTACTTC. It codes for CASSQELLPPRTQYF.

The J gene is TRBJ2-3, the V gene TRBV10-3; 9 nucleotides line up with TRBD1. V lost 2 bases, J lost 1 base, and 4 bases stayed unmatched. This CDR3 comprises 16 residues. Germline V CDR1 and CDR2: ENHRY, SYGVKD. CDR3 sequence: CAISEPGQGGTDTQYF. The CDR3 DNA reads TGTGCCATCAGTGAGCCGGGACAGGGTGGCACAGATACGCAGTATTTT.

The genes are TRBV2 and TRBJ2-1, with 9 bases fitting TRBD2. This CDR3 has 15 amino acids. Germline CDR1 and CDR2: SNHLY and FYNNEI. V was pared by 6 bases and J by 2 bases, with 5 bases of the junction left unmatched. This CDR3 is CASRGGRAAYNEQFF. CDR3 DNA sequence: TGTGCCAGCAGAGGCGGGAGGGCCGCCTACAATGAGCAGTTCTTC. Full variable domain (remainder filled in from reference TRBV2 and TRBJ2-1): EPEVTQTPSHQVTQMGQEVILRCVPISNHLYFYWYRQILGQKVEFLVSFYNNEISEKSEIFDDQFSVERPDGSNFTLKIRSTKLEDSAMYFCASRGGRAAYNEQFFGPGTRLTVL.

The J gene is TRBJ2-6, the V gene TRBV9, with TRBD1 matching over 7 bases. The V gene end was trimmed by 2 bases and the J gene end by 1 base; junction bases not matched to a gene: 9. CDR3 length: 18 amino acids. Per the germline V gene, CDR1 is SGDLS and CDR2 is YYNGEE. CDR3 bases: TGTGCCAGCAGCGTGACGGAGGACAGGCGGTCTGGGGCCAACGTCCTGACTTTC. Protein sequence: CASSVTEDRRSGANVLTF.

The chain recombines TRBV7-2 with TRBJ1-6, with 8 positions matching TRBD1. V lost 5 bases and J lost 0; bases outside the gene matches: 12. The V gene's germline CDR1 is SGHTA and CDR2 FQGNSA. This CDR3 contains 19 residues. The CDR3 nucleotides are TGTGCCAGCAGCCTCTTAGGGGACAGGTGGAGCTCCTATAATTCACCCCTCCACTTT. Protein product: CASSLLGDRWSSYNSPLHF. Looking up the rest from reference TRBV7-2 and TRBJ1-6 gives the full variable domain: GAGVSQSPSNKVTEKGKDVELRCDPISGHTALYWYRQSLGQGLEFLIYFQGNSAPDKSGLPSDRFSAERTGGSVSTLTIQRTQQEDSAVYLCASSLLGDRWSSYNSPLHFGNGTRLTVT.

This chain joins TRBV18 and TRBJ2-1; 8 nucleotides match TRBD2. The CDR3 loop spans 15 amino acids. CDR1 and CDR2 (germline): KGHSH, LQKENI. The V segment lost 6 bases and the J segment 5 bases; nucleotides outside the gene matches: 9. The chain's CDR3 is CASSRTSRRDNEQFF. The DNA of the CDR3 is TGTGCCAGCTCCCGGACTAGCCGACGTGACAATGAGCAGTTCTTC.

This clone has at least ten counts. This chain links TRBV14 with TRBJ1-3, with TRBD1 matching over 7 bases. The germline gives CDR1 SGHDN, CDR2 FVKESK. The V and J ends lost 4 bases and 4 bases, in that order; junction bases with no gene match: 7. The CDR3 runs 15 residues. The CDR3 loop is CASSRGTVLGNTIYF. The CDR3 bases are TGTGCCAGCAGCCGGGGGACAGTTTTGGGAAACACCATATATTTT.

The chain recombines TRBV27 with TRBJ1-5; TRBD1 matches 9 bases. Germline V lookup: CDR1 MNHEY, CDR2 SMNVEV (reference sequence). The trim removed 6 bases at V and 0 bases at J, leaving 12 bases unmatched. The CDR3 runs 18 residues. Here the CDR3 reads CASRATGGSEYSNQPQHF. The CDR3 nucleotides read TGTGCCAGCAGAGCAACAGGGGGCTCTGAGTATAGCAATCAGCCCCAGCATTTT.

The J gene is TRBJ2-1, the V gene TRBV6-2 or TRBV6-3; 8 nucleotides align to TRBD2. This CDR3 comprises 16 residues. J was trimmed by 3 bases and V by 5 bases; bases with no gene match: 9. Looked up from germline, CDR1 is MNHEY and CDR2 is SVGEGT. For the CDR3, the DNA is TGTGCCAGCAGTGGGCGGGGGGCTAGTTACTACAATGAGCAGTTCTTC. Residues: CASSGRGASYYNEQFF.